This is a list of T cell receptor beta chains from one sample in a study of T cells in Graves' hyperthyroidism and ophthalmopathy. TCRdb ran MiXCR on the multiplex PCR reads and lists one entry per CDR3 protein. The sample lists hundreds of thousands of distinct CDR3 sequences, around a sixth seen once, with approximately 15% in the top ten. Sequences were obtained from blood. These receptors were obtained from a woman in her fifties or sixties with Graves' hyperthyroidism that later progressed to Graves' ophthalmopathy. Both conserved end residues are part of each CDR3. D genes are given only for firm matches. Expanded clones are given a class, and other clones once, few, many or no size at all.

CDR3 DNA: TGCAGCGCAGAGACAGGCACCTACAATGAGCAGTTCTTC
CDR3 protein: CSAETGTYNEQFF
clone size: few
D gene: NA
V gene: TRBV29-1
J gene: TRBJ2-1

CDR3 DNA: TGCAGTGCTGGCAGTTGGGATAGCAATCAGCCCCAGCATTTT
CDR3 protein: CSAGSWDSNQPQHF
clone size: many
D gene: NA
V gene: TRBV20-1
J gene: TRBJ1-5

CDR3 DNA: TGTGCCAGCAGCGTAGGACAGAATTCCTACAATGAGCAGTTCTTC
CDR3 protein: CASSVGQNSYNEQFF
clone size: many
D gene: NA
V gene: TRBV9
J gene: TRBJ2-1

CDR3 DNA: TGTGCCAGCAGCTTAAAAGATTGGCTGGCAGGGGGCATTGTGTCGACAGATACGCAGTATTTT
CDR3 protein: CASSLKDWLAGGIVSTDTQYF
clone size: NA
D gene: TRBD1
V gene: TRBV7-9
J gene: TRBJ2-3

CDR3 DNA: TGTGCCAGCAGCTTAGATGTGAGACACGAATACTCTGGAAACACCATATATTTT
CDR3 protein: CASSLDVRHEYSGNTIYF
clone size: NA
D gene: NA
V gene: TRBV7-9
J gene: TRBJ1-3

CDR3 DNA: TGTGCCAGCAGCCTACAGGGTTCAGATACGCAGTATTTT
CDR3 protein: CASSLQGSDTQYF
clone size: many
D gene: NA
V gene: TRBV7-3
J gene: TRBJ2-3

CDR3 DNA: TGTGCCAGCAGTGCCCAGGGGCCGCTCGGGGGGGCCAACGTCCTGACTTTC
CDR3 protein: CASSAQGPLGGANVLTF
clone size: NA
D gene: NA
V gene: TRBV6-1
J gene: TRBJ2-6

CDR3 DNA: TGTGCCAGCAGCTTAGGTCCGCAGACCTATGGCTACACCTTC
CDR3 protein: CASSLGPQTYGYTF
clone size: NA
D gene: NA
V gene: TRBV7-9
J gene: TRBJ1-2

CDR3 DNA: TGTGCCAGCAGTTACTCAGGTCGGGTAGCGGGGGGGCCTTACGAGCAGTACTTC
CDR3 protein: CASSYSGRVAGGPYEQYF
clone size: NA
D gene: TRBD2
V gene: TRBV6-2/TRBV6-3
J gene: TRBJ2-7

CDR3 DNA: TGCAGTGCTAGGGCAGGGGACAGGGCGTTTAATTCACCCCTCCACTTT
CDR3 protein: CSARAGDRAFNSPLHF
clone size: NA
D gene: TRBD1
V gene: TRBV20-1
J gene: TRBJ1-6

CDR3 DNA: TGTGCCATCAGTGAATCAACAGGGGTCTCCTACGAGCAGTACTTC
CDR3 protein: CAISESTGVSYEQYF
clone size: NA
D gene: TRBD1
V gene: TRBV10-3
J gene: TRBJ2-7

CDR3 DNA: TGCGCCAGCAGCGAAGCCAGGACGGCGGGGGAACAAGAGACCCAGTACTTC
CDR3 protein: CASSEARTAGEQETQYF
clone size: few
D gene: TRBD2
V gene: TRBV5-1
J gene: TRBJ2-5

CDR3 DNA: TGTGCCAGTAGTAGTCGGGCCTCGTCATCAGATACGCAGTATTTT
CDR3 protein: CASSSRASSSDTQYF
clone size: NA
D gene: NA
V gene: TRBV19
J gene: TRBJ2-3

CDR3 DNA: TGCGCCAGCAGCTTGTCCCTGCGCTACTCCCAGCCCTCCTACACCTTC
CDR3 protein: CASSLSLRYSQPSYTF
clone size: many
D gene: NA
V gene: TRBV5-1
J gene: TRBJ1-2

CDR3 DNA: TGTGCCAGCTCACCACTCGGGGGCGGTAATCAGCCCCAGCATTTT
CDR3 protein: CASSPLGGGNQPQHF
clone size: many
D gene: NA
V gene: TRBV18
J gene: TRBJ1-5